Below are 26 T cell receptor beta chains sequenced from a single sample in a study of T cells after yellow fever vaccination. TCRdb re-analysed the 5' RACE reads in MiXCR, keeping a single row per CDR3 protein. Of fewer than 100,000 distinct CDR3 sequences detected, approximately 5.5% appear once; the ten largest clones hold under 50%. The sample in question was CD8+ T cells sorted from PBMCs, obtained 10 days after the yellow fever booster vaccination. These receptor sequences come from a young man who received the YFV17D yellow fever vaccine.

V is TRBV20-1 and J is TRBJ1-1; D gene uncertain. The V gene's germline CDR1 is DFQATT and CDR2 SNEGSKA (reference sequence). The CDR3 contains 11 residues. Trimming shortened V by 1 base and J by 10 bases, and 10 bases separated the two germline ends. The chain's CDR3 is CSARGGGVAFF. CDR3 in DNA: TGCAGTGCTAGAGGGGGTGGAGTAGCTTTCTTT.

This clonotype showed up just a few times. In DNA, the CDR3 is TGTGCCAGCAGTCCTCTAGGGGCTCCTCTAGGGAACGAGCAGTACTTC. Protein product: CASSPLGAPLGNEQYF. The chain combines TRBV12-3 or TRBV12-4 with TRBJ2-7; D might be TRBD1 (5 bases). The CDR3 runs 16 residues. The V and J ends lost 5 bases and 5 bases respectively, with 22 bases between them.

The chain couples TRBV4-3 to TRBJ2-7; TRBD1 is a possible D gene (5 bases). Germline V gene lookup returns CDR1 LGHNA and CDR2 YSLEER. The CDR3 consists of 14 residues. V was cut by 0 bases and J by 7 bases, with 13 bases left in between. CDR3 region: CASSQDWTYGEQYF. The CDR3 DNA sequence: TGCGCCAGCAGCCAAGATTGGACATACGGGGAGCAGTACTTC.

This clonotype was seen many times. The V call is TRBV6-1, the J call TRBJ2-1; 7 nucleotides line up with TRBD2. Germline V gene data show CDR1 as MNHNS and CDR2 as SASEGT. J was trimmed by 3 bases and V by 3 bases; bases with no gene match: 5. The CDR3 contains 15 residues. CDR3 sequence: CASSDGAGDYNEQFF. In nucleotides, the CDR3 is TGTGCCAGCAGTGACGGGGCGGGGGACTACAATGAGCAGTTCTTC.

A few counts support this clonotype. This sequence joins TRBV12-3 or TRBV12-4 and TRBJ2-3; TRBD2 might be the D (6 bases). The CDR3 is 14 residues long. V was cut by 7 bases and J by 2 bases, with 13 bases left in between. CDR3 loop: CASTRTTPTDTQYF. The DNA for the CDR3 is TGTGCCAGCACCCGGACTACCCCCACAGATACGCAGTATTTT.

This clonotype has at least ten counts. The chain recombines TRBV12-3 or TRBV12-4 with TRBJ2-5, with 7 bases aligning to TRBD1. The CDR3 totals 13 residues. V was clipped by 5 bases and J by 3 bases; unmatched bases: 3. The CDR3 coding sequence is TGTGCCAGCAGTCTCACAGGGGAAGAGACCCAGTACTTC. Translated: CASSLTGEETQYF.

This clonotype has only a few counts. The DNA of the CDR3 is TGCAGTGCTAGAGATTCGGGGGTGTATTCACCCCTCCACTTT. It specifies CSARDSGVYSPLHF. The chain recombines TRBV20-1 with TRBJ1-6; D might be TRBD1 (5 bases). Germline V gene lookup returns CDR1 DFQATT and CDR2 SNEGSKA (reference sequence). The CDR3 runs to 14 residues. Trimming removed 0 bases at V and 8 bases at J, with 11 bases between.

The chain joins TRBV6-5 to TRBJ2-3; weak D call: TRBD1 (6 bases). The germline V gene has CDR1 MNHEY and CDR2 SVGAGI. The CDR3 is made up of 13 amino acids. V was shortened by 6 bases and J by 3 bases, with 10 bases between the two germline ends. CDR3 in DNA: TGTGCCAGCAGGGCAGGGGTAACAGATACGCAGTATTTT. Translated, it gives CASRAGVTDTQYF.

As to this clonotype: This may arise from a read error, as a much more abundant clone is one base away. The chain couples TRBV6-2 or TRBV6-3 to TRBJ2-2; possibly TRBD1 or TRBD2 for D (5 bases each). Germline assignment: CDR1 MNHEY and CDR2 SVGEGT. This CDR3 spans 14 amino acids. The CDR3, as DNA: TGTGCCAGCAGCACGGGACCGAACGCCGGGGAGCTGTTTTTT. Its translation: CASSTGPNAGELFF.

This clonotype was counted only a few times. The DNA for the CDR3 is TGTGCCAGCAGTCCTCCCGCCGGGACAGGGTATAATCAGCCCCAGCATTTT. It specifies CASSPPAGTGYNQPQHF. The chain has TRBV12-3 or TRBV12-4 and TRBJ1-5; TRBD1 matches 9 bases. With V trimmed by 5 bases and J by 4 bases, 12 bases remained unmatched. The CDR3 is made up of 17 amino acids.

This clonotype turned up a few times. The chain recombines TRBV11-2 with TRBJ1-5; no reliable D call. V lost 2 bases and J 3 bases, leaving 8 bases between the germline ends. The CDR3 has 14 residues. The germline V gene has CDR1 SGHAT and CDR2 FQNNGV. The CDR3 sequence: CASSLTVDNQPQHF. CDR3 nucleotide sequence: TGTGCCAGCAGCTTAACGGTTGACAATCAGCCCCAGCATTTT. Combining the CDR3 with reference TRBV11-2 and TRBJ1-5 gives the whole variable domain EAGVAQSPRYKIIEKRQSVAFWCNPISGHATLYWYQQILGQGPKLLIQFQNNGVVDDSQLPKDRFSAERLKGVDSTLKIQPAKLEDSAVYLCASSLTVDNQPQHFGDGTRLSIL.

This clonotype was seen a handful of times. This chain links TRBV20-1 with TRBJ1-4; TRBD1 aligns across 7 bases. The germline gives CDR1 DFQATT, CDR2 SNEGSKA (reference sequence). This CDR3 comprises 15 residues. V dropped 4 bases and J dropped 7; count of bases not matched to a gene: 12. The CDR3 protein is CSAIRWGQGGEKLFF. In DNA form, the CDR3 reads TGCAGTGCTATACGATGGGGCCAGGGGGGTGAAAAACTGTTTTTT.

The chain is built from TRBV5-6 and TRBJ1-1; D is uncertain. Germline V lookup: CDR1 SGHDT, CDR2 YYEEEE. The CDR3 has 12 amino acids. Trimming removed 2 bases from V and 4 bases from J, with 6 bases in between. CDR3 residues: CASSFSSTEAFF. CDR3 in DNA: TGTGCCAGCAGCTTCTCGAGCACTGAAGCTTTCTTT.

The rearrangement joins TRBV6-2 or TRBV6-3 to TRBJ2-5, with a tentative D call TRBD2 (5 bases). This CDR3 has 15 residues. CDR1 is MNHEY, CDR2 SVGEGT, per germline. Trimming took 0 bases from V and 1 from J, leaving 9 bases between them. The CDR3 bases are TGTGCCAGCAGTTACTCGCCCAGCGGCCAAGAGACCCAGTACTTC. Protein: CASSYSPSGQETQYF.

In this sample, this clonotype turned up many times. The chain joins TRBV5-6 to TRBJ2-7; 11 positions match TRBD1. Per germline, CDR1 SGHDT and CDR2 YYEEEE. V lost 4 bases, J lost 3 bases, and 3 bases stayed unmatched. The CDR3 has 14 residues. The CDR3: CASSPGTGGYEQYF. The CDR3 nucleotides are TGTGCCAGCAGCCCCGGGACAGGGGGCTACGAGCAGTACTTC.

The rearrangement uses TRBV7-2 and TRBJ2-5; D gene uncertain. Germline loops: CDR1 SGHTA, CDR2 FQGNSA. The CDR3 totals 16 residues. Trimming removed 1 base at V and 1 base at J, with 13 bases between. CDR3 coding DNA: TGTGCCAGCAGCTTAGATCAGAGTACTATCCAAGAGACCCAGTACTTC. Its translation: CASSLDQSTIQETQYF.

The CDR3 nucleotides are TGTGCCAGCAGCTCTGGGACTAGCGGGGACAATGAGCAGTTCTTC. Translated, it gives CASSSGTSGDNEQFF. The chain carries TRBV11-3 and TRBJ2-1; 13 bases agree with TRBD2. V dropped 4 bases and J dropped 5; count of bases not matched to a gene: 2. The CDR3 extends over 15 amino acids. Germline lookup yields CDR1 SGHNT and CDR2 YENEEA.

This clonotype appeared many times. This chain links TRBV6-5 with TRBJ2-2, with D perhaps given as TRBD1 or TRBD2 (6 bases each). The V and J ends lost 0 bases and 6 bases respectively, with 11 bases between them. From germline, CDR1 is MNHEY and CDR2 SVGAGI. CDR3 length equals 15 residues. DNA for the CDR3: TGTGCCAGCAGTTACTCAGGAGGGGGGCCCGGGGAGCTGTTTTTT. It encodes CASSYSGGGPGELFF.

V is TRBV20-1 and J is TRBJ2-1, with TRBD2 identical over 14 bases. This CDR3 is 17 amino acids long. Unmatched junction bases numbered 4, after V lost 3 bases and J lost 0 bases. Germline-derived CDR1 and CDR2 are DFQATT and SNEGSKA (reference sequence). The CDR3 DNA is TGCAGTGCTAGTGGACTAGCGGGGGGCACCTCCTACAATGAGCAGTTCTTC. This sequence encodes CSASGLAGGTSYNEQFF.

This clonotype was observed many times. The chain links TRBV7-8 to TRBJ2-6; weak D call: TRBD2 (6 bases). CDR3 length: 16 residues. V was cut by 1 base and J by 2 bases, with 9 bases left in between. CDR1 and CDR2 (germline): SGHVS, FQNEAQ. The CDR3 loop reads CASSLVGGTGANVLTF. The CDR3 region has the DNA TGTGCCAGCAGCTTAGTGGGGGGAACTGGGGCCAACGTCCTGACTTTC.

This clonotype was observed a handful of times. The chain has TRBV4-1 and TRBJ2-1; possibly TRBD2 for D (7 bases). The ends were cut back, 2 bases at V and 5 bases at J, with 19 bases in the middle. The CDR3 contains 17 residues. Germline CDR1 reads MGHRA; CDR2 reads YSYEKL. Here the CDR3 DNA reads TGCGCCAGCAGCCAAAGGAATACGGCGGGGGCCCACAATGAGCAGTTCTTC. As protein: CASSQRNTAGAHNEQFF.

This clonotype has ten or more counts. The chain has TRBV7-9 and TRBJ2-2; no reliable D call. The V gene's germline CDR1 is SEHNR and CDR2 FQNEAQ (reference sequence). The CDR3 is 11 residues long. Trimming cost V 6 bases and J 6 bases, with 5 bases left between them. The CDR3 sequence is CASRVAGELFF. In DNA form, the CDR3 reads TGTGCCAGCAGGGTGGCCGGGGAGCTGTTTTTT.

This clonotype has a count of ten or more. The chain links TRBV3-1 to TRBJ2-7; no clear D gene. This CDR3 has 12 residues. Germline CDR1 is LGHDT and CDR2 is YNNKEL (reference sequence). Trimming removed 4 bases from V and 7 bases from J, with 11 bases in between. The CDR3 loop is CASSLSDREQYF. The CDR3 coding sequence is TGTGCCAGCAGCCTTTCGGACCGGGAGCAGTACTTC.

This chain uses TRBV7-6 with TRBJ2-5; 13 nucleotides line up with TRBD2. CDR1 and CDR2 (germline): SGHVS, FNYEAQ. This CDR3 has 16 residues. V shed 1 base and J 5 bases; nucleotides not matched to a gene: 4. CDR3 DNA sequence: TGTGCCAGCAGCTTAGAACTAGCGGGGGGGCTTGAGACCCAGTACTTC. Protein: CASSLELAGGLETQYF.

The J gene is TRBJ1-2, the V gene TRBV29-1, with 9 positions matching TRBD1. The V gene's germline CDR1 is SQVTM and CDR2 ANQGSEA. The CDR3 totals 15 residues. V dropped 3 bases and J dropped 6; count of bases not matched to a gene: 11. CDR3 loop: CSVDTTGTGLNGYTF. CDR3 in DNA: TGCAGCGTTGACACCACCGGGACAGGGTTGAATGGCTACACCTTC.

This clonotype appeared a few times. CDR3: CASSWTATDTQYF. DNA of the CDR3: TGTGCCAGCAGCTGGACAGCCACAGATACGCAGTATTTT. The chain uses TRBV7-9 and TRBJ2-3, with D maybe TRBD1 (6 bases). Germline-derived CDR1 and CDR2 are SEHNR and FQNEAQ (reference sequence). Trimming cost V 4 bases and J 2 bases, with 7 bases left between them. CDR3 length equals 13 residues.